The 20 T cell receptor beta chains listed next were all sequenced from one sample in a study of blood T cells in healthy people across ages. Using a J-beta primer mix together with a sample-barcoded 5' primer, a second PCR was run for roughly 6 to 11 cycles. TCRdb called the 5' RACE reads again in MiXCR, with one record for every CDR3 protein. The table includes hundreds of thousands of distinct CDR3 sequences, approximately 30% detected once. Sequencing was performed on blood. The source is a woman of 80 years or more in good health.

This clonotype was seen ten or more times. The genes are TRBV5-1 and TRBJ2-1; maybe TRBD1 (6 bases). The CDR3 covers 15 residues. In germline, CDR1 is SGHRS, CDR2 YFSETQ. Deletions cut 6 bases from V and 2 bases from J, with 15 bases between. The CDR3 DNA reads TGCGCCAGCACAAGGGGGAAGGGGGCCTACAATGAGCAGTTCTTC. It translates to CASTRGKGAYNEQFF. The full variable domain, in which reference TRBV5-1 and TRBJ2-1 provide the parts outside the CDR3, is KAGVTQTPRYLIKTRGQQVTLSCSPISGHRSVSWYQQTPGQGLQFLFEYFSETQRNKGNFPGRFSGRQFSNSRSEMNVSTLELGDSALYLCASTRGKGAYNEQFFGPGTRLTVL.

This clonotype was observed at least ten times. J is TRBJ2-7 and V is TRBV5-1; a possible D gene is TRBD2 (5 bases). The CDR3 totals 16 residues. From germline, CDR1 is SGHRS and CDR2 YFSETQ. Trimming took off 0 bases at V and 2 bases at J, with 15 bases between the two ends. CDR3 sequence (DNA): TGCGCCAGCAGCTTGGAACGAACTCGGGGAGCCTACGAGCAGTACTTC. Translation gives CASSLERTRGAYEQYF.

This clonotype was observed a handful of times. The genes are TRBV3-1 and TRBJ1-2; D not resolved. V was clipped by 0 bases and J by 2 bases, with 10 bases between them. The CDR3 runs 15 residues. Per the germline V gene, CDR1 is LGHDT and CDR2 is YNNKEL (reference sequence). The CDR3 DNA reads TGTGCCAGCAGCCAAGAAGTGGACCAGAACTATGGCTACACCTTC. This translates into CASSQEVDQNYGYTF.

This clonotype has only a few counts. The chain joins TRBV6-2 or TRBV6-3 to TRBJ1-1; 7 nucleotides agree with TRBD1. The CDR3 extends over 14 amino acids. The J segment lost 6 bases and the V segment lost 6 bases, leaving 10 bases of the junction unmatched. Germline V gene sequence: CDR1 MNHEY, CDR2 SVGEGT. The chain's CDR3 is CASSSGQMGAEAFF. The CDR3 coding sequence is TGTGCCAGCAGCTCGGGACAGATGGGGGCTGAAGCTTTCTTT.

The DNA for the CDR3 is TGTGCCAGCAGTAACGGGGGGGATCAGCCCCAGCATTTT. The encoded protein is CASSNGGDQPQHF. The V and J genes are TRBV3-1 and TRBJ1-5; a possible D gene is TRBD1 (5 bases). Trimming removed 6 bases from V and 5 bases from J, with 11 bases in between. Germline V lookup: CDR1 LGHDT, CDR2 YNNKEL (reference sequence). CDR3 length: 13 residues.

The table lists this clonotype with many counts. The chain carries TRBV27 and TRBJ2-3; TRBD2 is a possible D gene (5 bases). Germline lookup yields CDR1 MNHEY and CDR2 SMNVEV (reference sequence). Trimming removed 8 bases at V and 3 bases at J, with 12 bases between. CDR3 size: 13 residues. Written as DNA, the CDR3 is TGTGCCAGCCTTCGGACTGGTACAGATACGCAGTATTTT. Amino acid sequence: CASLRTGTDTQYF.

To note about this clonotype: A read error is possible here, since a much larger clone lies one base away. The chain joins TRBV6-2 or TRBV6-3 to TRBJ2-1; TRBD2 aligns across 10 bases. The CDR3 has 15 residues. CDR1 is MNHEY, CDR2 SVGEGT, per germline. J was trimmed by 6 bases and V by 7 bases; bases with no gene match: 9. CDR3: CASNRLAGVSNEQFF. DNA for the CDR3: TGTGCCAGCAACCGCCTAGCGGGGGTTTCCAATGAGCAGTTCTTC.

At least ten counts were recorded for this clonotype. The CDR3 nucleotides are TGCAGTGCTAGATCTACAGCCGGGGAGAACTATGGCTACACCTTC. Translating it yields CSARSTAGENYGYTF. V usage is TRBV20-1 and J usage is TRBJ1-2; D ambiguous. V was clipped by 2 bases and J by 2 bases, with 15 bases between them. Germline-derived CDR1 and CDR2 are DFQATT and SNEGSKA (reference sequence). This CDR3 has 15 residues.

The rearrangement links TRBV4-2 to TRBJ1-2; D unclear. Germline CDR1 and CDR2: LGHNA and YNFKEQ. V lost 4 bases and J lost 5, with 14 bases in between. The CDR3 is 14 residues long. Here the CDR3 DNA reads TGTGCCAGCAGCCTGGTCGGCTTAGGGTATGGCTACACCTTC. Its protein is CASSLVGLGYGYTF.

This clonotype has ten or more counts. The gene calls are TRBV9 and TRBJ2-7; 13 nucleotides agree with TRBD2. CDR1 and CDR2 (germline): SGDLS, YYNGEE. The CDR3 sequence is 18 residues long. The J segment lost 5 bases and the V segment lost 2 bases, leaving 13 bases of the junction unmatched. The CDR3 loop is CASSVGLAGFSRTNEQYF. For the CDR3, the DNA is TGTGCCAGCAGCGTGGGACTAGCGGGGTTTTCCCGAACTAACGAGCAGTACTTC.

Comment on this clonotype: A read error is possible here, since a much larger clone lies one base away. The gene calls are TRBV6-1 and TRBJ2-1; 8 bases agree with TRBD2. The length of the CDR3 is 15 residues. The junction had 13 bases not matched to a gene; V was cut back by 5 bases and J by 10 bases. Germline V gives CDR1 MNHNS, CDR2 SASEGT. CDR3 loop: CASSPRTSLPYEQFF. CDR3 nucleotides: TGTGCCAGCAGTCCAAGGACTAGCCTCCCCTACGAGCAGTTCTTC.

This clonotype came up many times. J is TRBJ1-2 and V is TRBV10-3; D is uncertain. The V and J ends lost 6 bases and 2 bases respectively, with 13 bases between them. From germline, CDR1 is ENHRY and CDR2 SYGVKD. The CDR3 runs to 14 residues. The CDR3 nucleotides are TGTGCCATCAGGTCGGACCGCACGAACTATGGCTACACCTTC. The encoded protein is CAIRSDRTNYGYTF.

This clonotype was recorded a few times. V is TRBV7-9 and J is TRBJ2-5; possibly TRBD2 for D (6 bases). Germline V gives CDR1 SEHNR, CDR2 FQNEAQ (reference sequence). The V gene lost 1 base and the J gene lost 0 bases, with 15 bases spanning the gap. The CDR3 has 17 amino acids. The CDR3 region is CASSLVPGVTDQETQYF. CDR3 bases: TGTGCCAGCAGCTTAGTGCCGGGAGTAACAGACCAAGAGACCCAGTACTTC.

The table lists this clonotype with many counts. CDR3 in amino acids: CSFGSTGGKGDTQYF. CDR3 nucleotide sequence: TGCAGCTTTGGCTCTACGGGGGGGAAAGGAGATACGCAGTATTTT. J is TRBJ2-3 and V is TRBV29-1, with 8 positions matching TRBD2. The CDR3 length is 15 residues. CDR1 and CDR2 from the germline V gene are SQVTM and ANQGSEA. V shed 8 bases and J 5 bases; nucleotides not matched to a gene: 15.

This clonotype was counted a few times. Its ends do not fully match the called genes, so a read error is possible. The CDR3 nucleotides read TGTGCCAGCAGCCAAGTCGTACACAATGAGCGGTTCTTC. As protein: CASSQVVHNERFF. V is TRBV4-2 and J is TRBJ2-1; D not certain. The CDR3 sequence is 13 residues long. Per germline, CDR1 LGHNA and CDR2 YNFKEQ.

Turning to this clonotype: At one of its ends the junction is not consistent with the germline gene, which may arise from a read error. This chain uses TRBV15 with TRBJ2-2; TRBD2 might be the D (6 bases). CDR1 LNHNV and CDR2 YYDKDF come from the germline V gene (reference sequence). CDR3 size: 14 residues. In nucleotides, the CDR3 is TGTGCCACCAAGGAGGGGTTACACACCGGGGAGCGGTTTTTT. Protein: CATKEGLHTGERFF.

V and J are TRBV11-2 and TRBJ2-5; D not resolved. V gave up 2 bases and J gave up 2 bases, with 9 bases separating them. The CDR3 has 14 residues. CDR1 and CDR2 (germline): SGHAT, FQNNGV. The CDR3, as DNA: TGTGCCAGCAGCTTATACGGCCAACAAGAGACCCAGTACTTC. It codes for CASSLYGQQETQYF.

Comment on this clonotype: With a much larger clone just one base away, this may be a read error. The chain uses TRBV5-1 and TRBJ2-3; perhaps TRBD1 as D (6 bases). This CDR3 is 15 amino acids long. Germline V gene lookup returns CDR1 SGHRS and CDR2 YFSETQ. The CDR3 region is CASTHGTSYTDAQYF. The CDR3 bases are TGCGCCAGCACCCACGGGACATCCTACACAGATGCGCAGTATTTT. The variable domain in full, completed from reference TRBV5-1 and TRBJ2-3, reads KAGVTQTPRYLIKTRGQQVTLSCSPISGHRSVSWYQQTPGQGLQFLFEYFSETQRNKGNFPGRFSGRQFSNSRSEMNVSTLELGDSALYLCASTHGTSYTDAQYFGPGTRLTVL.

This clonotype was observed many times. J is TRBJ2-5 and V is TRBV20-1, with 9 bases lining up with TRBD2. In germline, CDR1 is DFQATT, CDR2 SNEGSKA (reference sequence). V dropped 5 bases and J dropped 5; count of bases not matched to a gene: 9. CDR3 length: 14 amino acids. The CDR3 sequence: CSAGGTSRLETQYF. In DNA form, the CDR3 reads TGCAGTGCTGGAGGGACTAGCAGGCTGGAGACCCAGTACTTC.

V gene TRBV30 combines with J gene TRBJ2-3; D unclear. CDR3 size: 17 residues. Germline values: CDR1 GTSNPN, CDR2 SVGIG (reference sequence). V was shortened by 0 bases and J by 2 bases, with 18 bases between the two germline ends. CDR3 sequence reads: CAWSVSASPSFTDTQYF. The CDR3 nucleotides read TGTGCCTGGAGTGTATCGGCCTCACCATCCTTCACAGATACGCAGTATTTT.